This T cell receptor (beta chain) was identified during a study of CD8 T cells in ankylosing spondylitis. General study points: Within matched ankylosing spondylitis synovial fluid, disease-linked clones were reportedly significantly enriched. Existing reports had already noted some motif variants in reactive arthritis synovial fluid and blood. There was a TCR beta motif, made of several highly homologous variants, that appeared characteristic of ankylosing spondylitis blood.

TCRdb processed the 5' RACE reads anew with MiXCR; each CDR3 protein has one entry. The sample yields about 700,000 distinct CDR3 sequences, around 19% seen once. About this clonotype itself: Its target is unknown.

The receptor was isolated from a male donor with ankylosing spondylitis. Sequencing was carried out using blood, either unsorted or a sorted T cell fraction (not recorded which).

The CDR3 nucleotides read TGTGCCAGCAGTGAAGACTGGACAGGGTCCTACAATGAGCAGTTCTTC. This codes for CASSEDWTGSYNEQFF. This chain connects TRBV6-1 to TRBJ2-1; 8 positions agree with TRBD1. This CDR3 has 16 amino acids. Germline V gene sequence: CDR1 MNHNS, CDR2 SASEGT. J gave up 1 base and V 1 base, and 3 bases lay outside the gene matches.